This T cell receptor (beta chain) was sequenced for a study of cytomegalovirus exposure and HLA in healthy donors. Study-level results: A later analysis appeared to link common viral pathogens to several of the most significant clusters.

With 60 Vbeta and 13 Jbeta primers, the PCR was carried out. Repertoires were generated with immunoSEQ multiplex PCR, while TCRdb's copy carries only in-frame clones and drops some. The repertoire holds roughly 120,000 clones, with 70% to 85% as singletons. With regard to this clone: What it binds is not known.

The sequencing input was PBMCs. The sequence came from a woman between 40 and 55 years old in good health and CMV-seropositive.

DNA for the CDR3: TGTGCCAGCAGTCCACTAGCGGCGAATGAGCAGTTCTTC. It codes for CASSPLAANEQFF. The chain has TRBV2 and TRBJ2-1, with 8 bases aligning to TRBD2. CDR1 SNHLY and CDR2 FYNNEI come from the germline V gene. The CDR3 consists of 13 residues. The V gene end was trimmed by 5 bases and the J gene end by 7 bases; junction bases not matched to a gene: 4.